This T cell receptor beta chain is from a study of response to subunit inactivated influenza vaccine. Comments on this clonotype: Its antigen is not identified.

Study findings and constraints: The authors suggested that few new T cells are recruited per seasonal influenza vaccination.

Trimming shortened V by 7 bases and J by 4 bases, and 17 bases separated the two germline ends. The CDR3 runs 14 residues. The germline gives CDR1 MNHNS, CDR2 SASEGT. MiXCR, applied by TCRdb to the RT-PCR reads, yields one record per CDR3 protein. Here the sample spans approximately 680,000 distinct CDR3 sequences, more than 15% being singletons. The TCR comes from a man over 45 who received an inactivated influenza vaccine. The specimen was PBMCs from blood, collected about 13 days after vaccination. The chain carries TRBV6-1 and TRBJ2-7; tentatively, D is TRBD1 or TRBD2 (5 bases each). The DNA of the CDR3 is TGTGCCAGCAACCGAAGGGGAGAGGTGTACGAGCAGTACTTC. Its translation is CASNRRGEVYEQYF.